This T cell receptor beta chain came from a study of blood T cell repertoires in COVID-19. The CDR3 length is 10 residues. CDR1 is DFQATT and CDR2 is SNEGSKA in the germline V gene (reference sequence). The V gene lost 0 bases and the J gene lost 13 bases, with 7 bases spanning the gap. This clone was detected a few times. Produced via immunoSEQ multiplex PCR; TCRdb's table is partial and in-frame only. The sample lists about 300,000 clones, about 89% seen once, with nearly 6.5% in the top ten. J is TRBJ2-1 and V is TRBV20-1; D might be TRBD2 (6 bases). The material sequenced was peripheral blood. This clonotype was obtained from a man between 18 and 29 years old who had recovered from COVID-19. The CDR3 here is CSARDGRQFF. CDR3 in DNA: TGCAGTGCTAGAGACGGGAGACAGTTCTTC.